Listed below are T cell receptor beta chains from one sample, sequenced in a study of T cell repertoires in cytomegalovirus infection. Which antigens these TCRs recognize remains unknown. TCRdb reprocessed the reads with MiXCR, giving one entry per CDR3 protein. The repertoire holds about half a million distinct CDR3 sequences, with roughly 34% as singletons. The input for sequencing was cultured PBMCs, taken from culture after CMV antigen stimulation. These receptors were taken from a human donor in good health (CMV status not recorded). Some clones in this sample may be carry-over from other donors' samples. CDR3s leave out the opening cysteine and the closing phenylalanine or tryptophan. Rows give clone size only sometimes, using once, few, many, or a class for an expanded clone.

>TRBJ2-3|TRBV20-1|-|14
SARAQTGDGTDTQY
>TRBJ2-1|TRBV7-2|many|15
ASSSPSGRAGYNEQF
>TRBJ1-1|TRBV7-3|few|14
ASSPSSGTMNTEAF
>TRBJ1-1|TRBV10-1|-|13
ASSEYPGSNTEAF
>TRBJ2-3|TRBV20-1|-|12
SARYLAGEDTQY
>TRBJ2-1|TRBV11-2|-|16
ASSIKTLVKVAYNEQF
>TRBJ1-5|TRBV7-8|-|11
ASSLGTFQPQH
>TRBJ1-1|TRBV7-8|many|14
ASRPGTGATNTEAF
>TRBJ2-7|TRBV28|many|12
ASSLTGLSYEQY
>TRBJ2-5|TRBV4-2|-|13
ASSQEKRGGETQY
>TRBJ2-1|TRBV7-2|-|14
ASSWGTSGLRNEQF
>TRBJ1-5|TRBV28|-|14
ASSFQGGIGNQPQH
>TRBJ2-2|TRBV7-8|few|14
ASSSTSGRFTGELF
>TRBJ1-5|TRBV7-2|-|14
ASSSAGQGVGQPQH
>TRBJ2-3|TRBV11-2|-|13
ASRLAGRGTDTQY
>TRBJ2-1|TRBV7-9|-|14
ASSLGPTGPHNEQF
>TRBJ2-1|TRBV7-2|once|14
ASRPYDRASYNEQF
>TRBJ2-1|TRBV10-3|-|15
TISESQSTSSPAEQF
>TRBJ2-3|TRBV20-1|-|12
SASSGRDTDTQY
>TRBJ2-6|TRBV7-3|many|13
ASSPGFAGANVLT
>TRBJ2-7|TRBV28|few|13
ASSSADSTSYEQY
>TRBJ2-2|TRBV27|-|17
ASSYITGTSGRYTGELF
>TRBJ2-1|TRBV20-1|-|14
SARRALAGPHNEQF
>TRBJ1-2|TRBV12-3/TRBV12-4|-|10
ASSWDSYGYT
>TRBJ1-5|TRBV18|-|12
ASSKEAGDQPQH
>TRBJ1-5|TRBV28|-|11
ASRQGGNQPQH
>TRBJ2-5|TRBV2|-|8
ASRWETQY
>TRBJ1-1|TRBV7-2|many|14
ASSYIGEAGLTEAF